The sequence of this T cell receptor (beta chain) was determined in a study of T cell repertoires in cytomegalovirus infection. Study-level information: Recently described HLA-C-restricted plus well-studied HLA-B-restricted CMV epitopes were used. Matching HLA type, along with CMV infection, was indicated by public TCR beta signatures.

A single record per CDR3 protein comes from TCRdb applying MiXCR to the reads. The sample shows just under 500,000 distinct CDR3 sequences, roughly 34% of them seen only once. Germline V lookup: CDR1 SEHNR, CDR2 FQNEAQ (reference sequence). Trimming cost V 10 bases and J 3 bases, with 3 bases left between them. This CDR3 comprises 9 residues. This clonotype came up once. Its antigen is as yet unknown. J is TRBJ2-5 and V is TRBV7-9; unclear D gene. The sample was cultured PBMCs, taken from culture after CMV antigen stimulation. The sequence was collected from a human donor in good health (CMV status not recorded). Some clones in this sample may be carry-over from other donors' samples. In nucleotides, the CDR3 is TGTGCCACCAAAGAGACCCAGTACTTC. This codes for CATKETQYF.